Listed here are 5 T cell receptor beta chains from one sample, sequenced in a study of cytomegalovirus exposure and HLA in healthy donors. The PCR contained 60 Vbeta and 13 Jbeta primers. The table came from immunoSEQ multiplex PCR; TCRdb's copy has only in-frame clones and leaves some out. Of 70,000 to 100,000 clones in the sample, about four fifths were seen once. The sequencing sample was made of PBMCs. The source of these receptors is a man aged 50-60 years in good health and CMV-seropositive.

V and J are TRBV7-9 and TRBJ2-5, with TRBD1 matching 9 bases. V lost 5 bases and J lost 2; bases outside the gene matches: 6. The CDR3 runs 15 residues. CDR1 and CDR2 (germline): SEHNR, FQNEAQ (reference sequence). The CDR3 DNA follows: TGTGCCAGCAGCCTTGGACAGGGGCCTCAAGAGACCCAGTACTTC. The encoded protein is CASSLGQGPQETQYF.

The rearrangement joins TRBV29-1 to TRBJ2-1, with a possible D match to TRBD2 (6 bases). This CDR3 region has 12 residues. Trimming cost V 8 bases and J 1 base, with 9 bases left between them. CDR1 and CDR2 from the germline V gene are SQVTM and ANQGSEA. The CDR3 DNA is TGCAGCCCCGGGACTTCCTACAATGAGCAGTTCTTC. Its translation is CSPGTSYNEQFF.

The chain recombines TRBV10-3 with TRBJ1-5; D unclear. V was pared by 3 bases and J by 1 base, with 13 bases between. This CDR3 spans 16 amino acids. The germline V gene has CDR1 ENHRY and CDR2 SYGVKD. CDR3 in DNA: TGTGCCATCAGTGAAATCGGCGGGTCCAGCAATCAGCCCCAGCATTTT. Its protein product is CAISEIGGSSNQPQHF.

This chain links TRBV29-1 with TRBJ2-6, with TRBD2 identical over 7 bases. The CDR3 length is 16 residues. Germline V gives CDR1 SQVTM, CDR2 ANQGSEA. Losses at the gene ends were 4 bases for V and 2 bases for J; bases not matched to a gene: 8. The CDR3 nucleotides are TGCAGCGTTGTCGGCGGGAGTGATACTGGGGCCAACGTCCTGACTTTC. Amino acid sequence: CSVVGGSDTGANVLTF. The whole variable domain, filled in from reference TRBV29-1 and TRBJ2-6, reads SAVISQKPSRDICQRGTSLTIQCQVDSQVTMMFWYRQQPGQSLTLIATANQGSEATYESGFVIDKFPISRPNLTFSTLTVSNMSPEDSSIYLCSVVGGSDTGANVLTFGAGSRLTVL.

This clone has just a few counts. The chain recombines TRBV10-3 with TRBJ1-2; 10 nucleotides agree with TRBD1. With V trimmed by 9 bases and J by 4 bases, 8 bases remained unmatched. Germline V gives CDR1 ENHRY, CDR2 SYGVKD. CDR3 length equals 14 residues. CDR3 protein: CAIREDRGGYGYTF. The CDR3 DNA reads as TGTGCCATACGGGAGGACAGGGGGGGCTATGGCTACACCTTC.